These 24 T cell receptor beta chains were sequenced from one sample in a study of CD8+CD57+ T cells in acquired aplastic anemia (dated by TCRdb to 2017 to 2018). The instrument was an Illumina HiSeq 2000. TCR beta VDJ combination and CDR3 sequence profiling used genomic DNA as the template. TCRdb redid the processing of the public reads, applying fastp at Q25 and MiXCR, and retained in-frame beta chains. Every distinct CDR3 protein forms one entry, paired with its most common genes and DNA. The sample yields over 150,000 distinct CDR3 sequences; approximately 50% were counted once. Of the sample, about 16% falls within the top ten clones. The sequencing input was sorted CD4+, CD8+, or CD8+CD57+ T cells (not recorded which) from PBMCs. Receptors originate from a human donor in good health, serving as a control.

This clonotype was seen repeatedly, ten times or more. This chain links TRBV6-5 with TRBJ1-2; 7 bases are shared with TRBD1. Germline V gene sequence: CDR1 MNHEY, CDR2 SVGAGI. The V segment lost 5 bases and the J segment 4 bases; nucleotides outside the gene matches: 10. The CDR3 is made up of 15 amino acids. The chain's CDR3 is CASSPGQGGSYGYTF. The CDR3 DNA is TGTGCCAGCAGTCCCGGACAAGGGGGCTCCTATGGCTACACCTTC.

The chain recombines TRBV24-1 with TRBJ2-7, with D possibly matching TRBD2 (5 bases). Germline CDR1 is KGHDR and CDR2 is SFDVKD. The CDR3 is 16 amino acids. V lost 4 bases to trimming and J lost 0 bases, with 15 bases between them. CDR3 bases: TGTGCCACCAGTGACCCCTCGCGGAGGAGCTCCTACGAGCAGTACGTC. As protein: CATSDPSRRSSYEQYV.

This clonotype was observed at least ten times. J is TRBJ2-5 and V is TRBV24-1; TRBD1 matches 10 bases. V lost 7 bases and J lost 5; bases outside the gene matches: 3. CDR1 is KGHDR and CDR2 is SFDVKD in the germline V gene. The CDR3 runs 13 residues. CDR3 loop: CATRGQGTETQYF. The CDR3 region has the DNA TGTGCCACCAGGGGACAGGGGACGGAGACCCAGTACTTC.

Details on this clonotype: One junction end does not reproduce the germline sequence, and a read error may be involved. In nucleotides, the CDR3 is TGTGCCAGCAGCTTGTTTATTAGAGGGGCCCCTAACACTGAAGCTTTCTTT. The encoded protein is CASSLFIRGAPNTEAFF. This chain connects TRBV5-1 to TRBJ1-1, with D possibly being TRBD1 (5 bases). In germline, CDR1 is SGHRS, CDR2 YFSETQ. The CDR3 is 17 residues long.

This clonotype was seen ten or more times. V and J are TRBV11-3 and TRBJ2-3, with D hard to call. V was pared by 0 bases and J by 4 bases, with 5 bases between. The CDR3 totals 13 residues. Germline CDR1 is SGHNT and CDR2 is YENEEA. CDR3 sequence (DNA): TGTGCCAGCAGCTTAGAGCCCCCAGATACGCAGTATTTT. It is translated as CASSLEPPDTQYF.

V and J are TRBV11-2 and TRBJ1-5; D unclear. The CDR3 is 13 residues long. Germline values: CDR1 SGHAT, CDR2 FQNNGV. V was trimmed by 1 base and J by 7 bases, leaving 8 bases between them. CDR3 loop: CASSLGGLQPQHF. The CDR3 coding sequence is TGTGCCAGCAGCTTAGGCGGGTTGCAGCCCCAGCATTTT.

With regard to this clonotype: This may stem from a read error, because a much larger clone lies one nucleotide away. The chain couples TRBV25-1 to TRBJ2-5; tentative D call: TRBD1 (5 bases). The CDR3 has 13 residues. V lost 6 bases and J 6 bases, leaving 14 bases between the germline ends. Germline assignment: CDR1 MGHDK and CDR2 SYGVNS. CDR3 in amino acids: CASRPGFRKTQYF. The CDR3 DNA follows: TGTGCCAGCAGACCAGGGTTTCGGAAGACCCAGTACTTC.

This clonotype was picked up many times. The chain is built from TRBV7-8 and TRBJ1-4; TRBD1 matches at 7 bases. Germline V gene sequence: CDR1 SGHVS, CDR2 FQNEAQ. The CDR3 has 14 residues. J lost 1 base, V lost 4 bases, and 0 bases had no gene match. The CDR3 region has the DNA TGTGCCAGCAGCTACAGGGGAACTAATGAAAAACTGTTTTTT. This gives the protein CASSYRGTNEKLFF.

The CDR3 here is CASSLVYEKPFF. The DNA of the CDR3 is TGTGCCAGCAGCTTGGTGTACGAAAAGCCGTTTTTT. The chain uses TRBV7-9 and TRBJ1-4; D call uncertain. Germline V gene lookup returns CDR1 SEHNR and CDR2 FQNEAQ (reference sequence). This CDR3 spans 12 amino acids. V lost 3 bases and J lost 16, with 15 bases in between.

This clonotype was detected ten times or more. The rearrangement joins TRBV2 to TRBJ1-2; TRBD1 matches at 8 bases. The CDR3 length is 16 residues. Germline V CDR1 and CDR2: SNHLY, FYNNEI. V gave up 1 base and J gave up 4 bases; unmatched junction bases: 8. The CDR3 DNA reads TGTGCCAGCAGTGAAGGGAACCAGGGGGCGGGCTATGGCTACACCTTC. Protein sequence: CASSEGNQGAGYGYTF.

This clonotype was recorded many times. This chain connects TRBV14 to TRBJ2-1; 12 nucleotides line up with TRBD2. Germline-derived CDR1 and CDR2 are SGHDN and FVKESK. The CDR3 runs 17 residues. With 3 bases clipped from V and 2 bases from J, the junction kept 5 bases outside the gene matches. The CDR3 here is CASSHLSSGGAYNEQFF. CDR3 nucleotide sequence: TGTGCCAGCAGCCACCTATCTAGCGGGGGGGCCTACAATGAGCAGTTCTTC.

Notes on this clonotype: Being one base from a much bigger clone, this may be a read error. The chain links TRBV24-1 to TRBJ2-7; tentatively, D is TRBD2 (6 bases). Deletions cut 6 bases from V and 0 bases from J, with 11 bases between. The CDR3 is 14 residues long. Germline-derived CDR1 and CDR2 are KGHDR and SFDVKD. The CDR3 bases are TGTGCCACCAGTCGGCGGGGAAACTCCTACGAGCAGTACTTC. It yields the protein CATSRRGNSYEQYF.

This clonotype was seen just once. This rearrangement joins TRBV15 to TRBJ2-7; 9 nucleotides agree with TRBD1. CDR3 length equals 14 residues. The germline gives CDR1 LNHNV, CDR2 YYDKDF (reference sequence). The V segment lost 1 base and the J segment 2 bases; nucleotides outside the gene matches: 0. The CDR3 region has the DNA TGTGCCACCAGCAGAGGACAGGGGGCCTACGAGCAGTACTTC. This translates into CATSRGQGAYEQYF.

About this clonotype: A single base separates this from a much larger clone, so it may be a read error. The chain combines TRBV27 with TRBJ1-6; tentative D call: TRBD1 (6 bases). V lost 0 bases, J lost 9 bases, and 12 bases lay in between. This CDR3 has 15 amino acids. Germline V CDR1 and CDR2: MNHEY, SMNVEV (reference sequence). This CDR3 is CASSLSKGGSSPLHF. CDR3 DNA sequence: TGTGCCAGCAGTTTATCGAAGGGGGGGTCTTCACCCCTCCACTTT.

V usage is TRBV2 and J usage is TRBJ1-5, with 9 bases matching TRBD1. The germline V gene has CDR1 SNHLY and CDR2 FYNNEI. The trim removed 5 bases at V and 7 bases at J, leaving 6 bases unmatched. The CDR3 sequence is 14 residues long. The CDR3 protein is CASSLADRGQPQHF. DNA of the CDR3: TGTGCCAGCAGTTTAGCAGACAGGGGGCAGCCCCAGCATTTT.

The sample holds many counts of this clonotype. The genes are TRBV6-5 and TRBJ1-6; 7 bases line up with TRBD1. CDR3 length: 18 amino acids. With 6 bases clipped from V and 6 bases from J, the junction kept 17 bases outside the gene matches. Germline loops: CDR1 MNHEY, CDR2 SVGAGI. CDR3 loop: CASRSGTAESSSNSPLHF. The DNA of the CDR3 is TGTGCCAGCAGATCCGGGACAGCCGAAAGTTCTTCTAATTCACCCCTCCACTTT.

The V call is TRBV25-1, the J call TRBJ2-2; the D is unclear. Trimming shortened V by 0 bases and J by 7 bases, and 3 bases separated the two germline ends. Per germline, CDR1 MGHDK and CDR2 SYGVNS. CDR3 length equals 12 residues. In nucleotides, the CDR3 is TGTGCCAGCAGTGAATATGACGGGGAGCTGTTTTTT. Protein sequence: CASSEYDGELFF.

This clonotype was seen many times. This chain uses TRBV5-1 with TRBJ1-6; 8 bases map to TRBD1. This CDR3 has 14 amino acids. J was trimmed by 7 bases and V by 1 base; bases with no gene match: 1. CDR1 is SGHRS, CDR2 YFSETQ, per germline. The DNA for the CDR3 is TGCGCCAGCAGCTTGCAGGGGGCAAATTCACCCCTCCACTTT. Protein product: CASSLQGANSPLHF. The full variable domain, its missing parts supplied by reference TRBV5-1 and TRBJ1-6, is KAGVTQTPRYLIKTRGQQVTLSCSPISGHRSVSWYQQTPGQGLQFLFEYFSETQRNKGNFPGRFSGRQFSNSRSEMNVSTLELGDSALYLCASSLQGANSPLHFGNGTRLTVT.

V gene TRBV5-1 combines with J gene TRBJ1-2, with D maybe TRBD1 (6 bases). The ends were cut back, 0 bases at V and 8 bases at J, with 8 bases in the middle. The germline gives CDR1 SGHRS, CDR2 YFSETQ. This CDR3 has 12 residues. CDR3 sequence: CASSLDGQGYTF. CDR3 nucleotides: TGCGCCAGCAGCTTGGATGGACAGGGCTACACCTTC. The whole variable domain, remainder taken from reference TRBV5-1 and TRBJ1-2, is KAGVTQTPRYLIKTRGQQVTLSCSPISGHRSVSWYQQTPGQGLQFLFEYFSETQRNKGNFPGRFSGRQFSNSRSEMNVSTLELGDSALYLCASSLDGQGYTFGSGTRLTVV.

This clonotype turned up a few times. The gene calls are TRBV27 and TRBJ2-1, with D maybe TRBD2 (6 bases). V lost 3 bases and J lost 7, with 13 bases in between. This CDR3 has 14 residues. The germline V gene encodes CDR1 MNHEY and CDR2 SMNVEV (reference sequence). Written as DNA, the CDR3 is TGTGCCAGCAGTTTTGTGGGGGGTTGGAATGAGCAGTTCTTC. Translated, it gives CASSFVGGWNEQFF.

J is TRBJ1-5 and V is TRBV25-1, with 10 bases matching TRBD1. With 6 bases clipped from V and 6 bases from J, the junction kept 20 bases outside the gene matches. The CDR3 consists of 19 residues. Looked up from germline, CDR1 is MGHDK and CDR2 is SYGVNS. CDR3 nucleotides: TGTGCCAGCAGATCCTGCTCCCCCCTGACAGGGGGCGCGGGTCAGCCCCAGCATTTT. Protein: CASRSCSPLTGGAGQPQHF.

The gene calls are TRBV7-3 and TRBJ1-2; no firm D call. V was clipped by 6 bases and J by 8 bases, with 10 bases between them. The germline gives CDR1 SGHTA, CDR2 FQGTGA. CDR3 length equals 11 residues. The DNA of the CDR3 is TGTGCCAGCAGTGACTCGAGGGGCTACACCTTC. Amino acids: CASSDSRGYTF.

This chain uses TRBV7-8 with TRBJ1-1; 8 bases are a match to TRBD1. The CDR3 runs to 19 residues. The germline CDR1 and CDR2 sequences are SGHVS and FQNEAQ. V gave up 5 bases and J gave up 1 base; unmatched junction bases: 18. The CDR3 coding sequence is TGTGCCAGCAGCCAAGGGGCAGGGGGCAGAGGTGGCACGAACACTGAAGCTTTCTTT. Translated: CASSQGAGGRGGTNTEAFF.

The chain has TRBV7-3 and TRBJ1-2; D unresolved. CDR1 SGHTA and CDR2 FQGTGA come from the germline V gene. The CDR3 extends over 14 amino acids. V lost 2 bases, J lost 4 bases, and 11 bases lay in between. The CDR3 nucleotides are TGTGCCAGCAGCTTAGGCGGAGCCTCCTATGGCTACACCTTC. It encodes CASSLGGASYGYTF.